The rows below give T cell receptor beta chains drawn from one sample of a study of T-cell memory formation after mild COVID-19. MiXCR, run by TCRdb on the 5' RACE reads, gives a single entry per CDR3 protein. The profile shows hundreds of thousands of distinct CDR3 sequences, around a quarter of them singletons. Sequencing input: PBMCs or a T cell subset sorted from them (not recorded which). These receptors were taken from an adult woman who had mild COVID-19 (a few samples of this study predate the infection). Cell type and time point are not known. The CDR3 runs from the conserved cysteine through the conserved F or W. The D gene is left open where the match is weak. Clone size is stated in some rows and not others, as once, few, many or a class when expanded.

len	v_gene	j_gene	abundance	d_gene	CDR3nt	CDR3aa
16	TRBV4-1	TRBJ2-7	NA	TRBD1	TGCGCCAGCAGCCAAGAATCGGCACAGGGGGGCTACGAGCAGTACTTC	CASSQESAQGGYEQYF
14	TRBV3-1	TRBJ2-7	NA	TRBD1	TGTGCCAGCAGCGCCCCGGGACAGATCTACGAGCAGTACTTC	CASSAPGQIYEQYF
16	TRBV10-3	TRBJ1-1	NA	NA	TGTGCCATCAGTGAGTCCGGGGGACGGGGGAACACTGAAGCTTTCTTT	CAISESGGRGNTEAFF
16	TRBV5-4	TRBJ2-3	once	TRBD2	TGTGCCAGCAGCTTAAGAAGCGGGGGGATGGCGGATACGCAGTATTTT	CASSLRSGGMADTQYF
15	TRBV9	TRBJ1-6	NA	NA	TGTGCCAGCAGCGTAGCAAGCTCCTATAATTCACCCCTCCACTTT	CASSVASSYNSPLHF
14	TRBV15	TRBJ2-5	few	NA	TGTGCCACCAGCAGAGATCCGGACGGAGAGACCCAGTACTTC	CATSRDPDGETQYF
15	TRBV7-3	TRBJ1-3	few	NA	TGTGCCAGCAGCCCGGACGGTGCGTCTGGAAACACCATATATTTT	CASSPDGASGNTIYF
15	TRBV20-1	TRBJ2-1	NA	NA	TGCAGTGCTAGAGACCGACTAGTTCACGGGAATGAGCAGTTCTTC	CSARDRLVHGNEQFF
15	TRBV20-1	TRBJ2-1	NA	TRBD2	TGCAGTCCCAGGGCCCGCGGGGGTAGATACAATGAGCAGTTCTTC	CSPRARGGRYNEQFF
14	TRBV30	TRBJ2-3	few	TRBD2	TGTGCCTGGAGTCGGACTAGCGGGAGGGATACGCAGTATTTT	CAWSRTSGRDTQYF
14	TRBV5-1	TRBJ2-5	NA	TRBD2	TGCGCCAGCAGCGCGGGGGACGGGGTGGAGACCCAGTACTTC	CASSAGDGVETQYF
15	TRBV6-2/TRBV6-3	TRBJ2-7	NA	TRBD1	TGTGCCAGCAGCGAGACGGACAGGGTTTCGTCCGAGCAGTACTTC	CASSETDRVSSEQYF
15	TRBV5-1	TRBJ1-4	few	NA	TGCGCCAGCAGCTTGGGGTCAGCAACTAATGAAAAACTGTTTTTT	CASSLGSATNEKLFF
13	TRBV12-3/TRBV12-4	TRBJ1-2	NA	NA	TGTGCCAGCAGGACCGGGACAAACTATGGCTACACCTTC	CASRTGTNYGYTF
17	TRBV7-8	TRBJ2-1	few	TRBD2	TGTGCCAGCAGCTCCAACCGGACTAGCGGGTTCTACAATGAGCAGTTCTTC	CASSSNRTSGFYNEQFF
15	TRBV5-1	TRBJ2-1	NA	NA	TGCGCCAGCAGCTTGGGGGGGATCTTTAACAATGAGCAGTTCTTC	CASSLGGIFNNEQFF
17	TRBV7-9	TRBJ2-2	few	TRBD1	TGTGCCAGCAGCTTATACGGGACAGGGGGGAACACCGGGGAGCTGTTTTTT	CASSLYGTGGNTGELFF
16	TRBV19	TRBJ2-5	few	TRBD1	TGTGCCAGTAGTGTTGCCGGGACAGCTCACCAAGAGACCCAGTACTTC	CASSVAGTAHQETQYF
19	TRBV7-9	TRBJ1-1	NA	NA	TGTGCCAGCAGCGGCCCCCACGTCCTCCCCCACCTTGTGAACACTGAAGCTTTCTTT	CASSGPHVLPHLVNTEAFF
14	TRBV6-5	TRBJ1-4	NA	TRBD1	TGTGCCAGCAGTTACGTTACAGGGGGCGAAAAACTGTTTTTT	CASSYVTGGEKLFF
16	TRBV24-1	TRBJ2-1	NA	NA	TGTGCCACCAGTGATTTGGCGGCGGGGTCTTACAATGAGCAGTTCTTC	CATSDLAAGSYNEQFF
15	TRBV7-2	TRBJ1-4	few	NA	TGTGCCAGCAGCTACCTAGGACGGATAAATGAAAAACTGTTTTTT	CASSYLGRINEKLFF
15	TRBV7-2	TRBJ1-5	NA	NA	TGTGCCAGCAGCTTAGCGGCGGGGCCCGGAGAGCCCCAGCATTTT	CASSLAAGPGEPQHF